What follows is one T cell receptor (beta chain) and its context. This record belongs to a study of T cells in tuberculosis. Libraries were prepared by immunoSEQ multiplex PCR; TCRdb keeps only in-frame clonotypes and omits some of them. This table has tens of thousands of clones, 93% appearing once. Adolescents were screened for latent TB by skin test and IGRA. The CDR3 extends over 17 amino acids. Germline CDR1 MNHEY, CDR2 SMNVEV (reference sequence). V shed 5 bases and J 4 bases; nucleotides not matched to a gene: 10. Sequencing used PBMCs. The chain uses TRBV27 and TRBJ2-7; 14 positions agree with TRBD2. This TCR was recovered from a donor aged 5-35 years with latent tuberculosis or without tuberculosis infection. The CDR3 DNA reads TGTGCCAGCAGTCAAGGGATGGGACTAGCGGGGGAATACGAGCAGTACTTC. Its protein product is CASSQGMGLAGEYEQYF.